Sequencing of this T cell receptor beta chain was carried out in a study of cytomegalovirus exposure and HLA in healthy donors. The PCR ran on 60 Vbeta and 13 Jbeta primers. The method was immunoSEQ multiplex PCR; TCRdb's version includes in-frame clones alone and lacks a portion of them. Its table records 45,000 to 60,000 clones. This TCR derives from a male donor in good health and CMV-seronegative. Sequencing was done on a sample of PBMCs.

The CDR3 DNA follows: TGTGCCAGCAGTGAAAGTGGTCCTATCAATGAGCAGTTCTTC. Protein sequence: CASSESGPINEQFF. This chain links TRBV6-1 with TRBJ2-1; D ambiguous. CDR1 MNHNS and CDR2 SASEGT come from the germline V gene. V lost 2 bases and J 6 bases, leaving 11 bases between the germline ends. The CDR3 runs to 14 residues.